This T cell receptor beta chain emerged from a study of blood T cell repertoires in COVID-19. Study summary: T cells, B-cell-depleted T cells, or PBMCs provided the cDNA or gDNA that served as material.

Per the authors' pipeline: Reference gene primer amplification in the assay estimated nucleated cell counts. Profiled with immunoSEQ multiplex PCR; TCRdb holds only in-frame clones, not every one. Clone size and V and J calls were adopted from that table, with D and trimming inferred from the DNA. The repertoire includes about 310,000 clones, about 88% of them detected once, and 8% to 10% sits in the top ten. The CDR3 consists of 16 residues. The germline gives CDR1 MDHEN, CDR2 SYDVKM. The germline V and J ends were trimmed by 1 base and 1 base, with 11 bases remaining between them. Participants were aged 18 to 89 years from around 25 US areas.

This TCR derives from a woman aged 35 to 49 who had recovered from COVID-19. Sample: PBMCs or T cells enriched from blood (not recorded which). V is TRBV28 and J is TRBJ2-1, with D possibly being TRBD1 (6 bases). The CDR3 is CASSLSGERSYNEQFF. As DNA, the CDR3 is TGTGCCAGCAGTTTATCAGGGGAGAGGTCCTACAATGAGCAGTTCTTC.